What follows are 20 T cell receptor beta chains derived from one specimen sequenced in a study of blood T cell repertoires in COVID-19. The table came from immunoSEQ multiplex PCR; TCRdb's copy has only in-frame clones and leaves some out. Among 200,000 to 250,000 clones listed, approximately 83% were seen once. Sequenced sample: peripheral blood. The receptors shown here come from a man aged 25 to 40 who had recovered from COVID-19.

The rearrangement uses TRBV29-1 and TRBJ2-2; D is unclear. The CDR3 is 14 residues long. V gave up 3 bases and J gave up 0 bases, with 8 bases separating them. The germline V gene encodes CDR1 SQVTM and CDR2 ANQGSEA. As DNA, the CDR3 is TGCAGCGTTGAGGGCAGAGCGAACACCGGGGAGCTGTTTTTT. Amino acids: CSVEGRANTGELFF.

The V gene is TRBV3-1 (or the pseudogene TRBV3-2), the J gene TRBJ1-2; D is perhaps TRBD1 (6 bases). Germline assignment: CDR1 LGHDT and CDR2 YNNKEL (reference sequence). The CDR3 covers 15 residues. V was trimmed by 4 bases and J by 7 bases, leaving 19 bases between them. For the CDR3, the DNA is TGTGCCAGCAGCCCCTATCCGGGGGGGCTAGGTGGCTACACCTTC. Its translation: CASSPYPGGLGGYTF.

The chain is built from TRBV29-1 and TRBJ1-4; no reliable D call. V was clipped by 0 bases and J by 1 base, with 12 bases between them. CDR3 length: 16 amino acids. Germline V gene data show CDR1 as SQVTM and CDR2 as ANQGSEA. For the CDR3, the DNA is TGCAGCGTTGAAGATCCCTCGCGGGTAACTAATGAAAAACTGTTTTTT. As protein: CSVEDPSRVTNEKLFF.

The genes are TRBV9 and TRBJ2-2; D is possibly TRBD1 (7 bases). This CDR3 is 16 amino acids long. Germline assignment: CDR1 SGDLS and CDR2 YYNGEE. V lost 4 bases, J lost 5 bases, and 18 bases lay in between. The CDR3 DNA reads TGTGCCAGCAGCCCCCGCGGGGACAGATTAACCGGGGAGCTGTTTTTT. Its protein is CASSPRGDRLTGELFF.

V usage is TRBV3-1 (or the pseudogene TRBV3-2) and J usage is TRBJ1-4, with D hard to call. Trimming took 4 bases from V and 0 from J, leaving 6 bases between them. CDR1 is LGHDT and CDR2 is YNNKEL in the germline V gene (reference sequence). CDR3 length: 14 residues. The CDR3 is CASSPGTTNEKLFF. The DNA for the CDR3 is TGTGCCAGCAGCCCCGGGACAACTAATGAAAAACTGTTTTTT.

The J gene is TRBJ2-5, the V gene TRBV4-2, with TRBD2 matching over 9 bases. Germline V lookup: CDR1 LGHNA, CDR2 YNFKEQ. This CDR3 region has 16 residues. With 0 bases clipped from V and 4 bases from J, the junction kept 6 bases outside the gene matches. This chain's CDR3 is CASSQDPSSGAETQYF. The CDR3 DNA is TGTGCCAGCAGCCAAGATCCGTCTAGCGGGGCAGAGACCCAGTACTTC.

The chain is built from TRBV5-8 and TRBJ1-1; 7 nucleotides align to TRBD1. The CDR3 runs 14 residues. After removal of 2 bases from V and 4 bases from J, the junction contained 5 bases not matched to a gene. In germline, CDR1 is SGHTS, CDR2 YDEGEE. The DNA for the CDR3 is TGTGCCAGCAGCTTAGGGGGCGCCGGCACTGAAGCTTTCTTT. It is translated as CASSLGGAGTEAFF.

The chain links TRBV29-1 to TRBJ1-1, with D unclear. Germline CDR1 is SQVTM and CDR2 is ANQGSEA. This CDR3 is built from 13 residues. V shed 6 bases and J shed 3 bases, with 14 bases lying between them. The CDR3 region has the DNA TGCAGCGTCGTGGAGGTGAGAGACACTGAAGCTTTCTTT. As protein: CSVVEVRDTEAFF.

The table lists this clone with a few counts. The chain combines TRBV6-2 or TRBV6-3 with TRBJ1-4; 8 bases map to TRBD1. With 5 bases clipped from V and 0 bases from J, the junction kept 8 bases outside the gene matches. The CDR3 has 17 amino acids. CDR1 is MNHEY and CDR2 is SVGEGT in the germline V gene. The CDR3 is CASSTSQGASTNEKLFF. DNA for the CDR3: TGTGCCAGCAGTACGAGCCAGGGGGCATCAACTAATGAAAAACTGTTTTTT.

This rearrangement joins TRBV12-3 or TRBV12-4 to TRBJ1-2; tentative D call: TRBD1 (5 bases). V lost 4 bases to trimming and J lost 6 bases, with 12 bases between them. This CDR3 comprises 13 residues. The CDR3 protein is CASSSRTFNGYTF. CDR3 DNA: TGTGCCAGCAGTTCCCGGACATTCAATGGCTACACCTTC.

The V gene is TRBV2, the J gene TRBJ1-1; no firm D call. Trimming pared 4 bases from V and 1 base from J, leaving 7 bases between. Germline loops: CDR1 SNHLY, CDR2 FYNNEI. The CDR3 spans 13 residues. The CDR3 loop is CASSVGGNTEAFF. The CDR3 DNA is TGTGCCAGCAGTGTTGGAGGGAACACTGAAGCTTTCTTT.

The chain carries TRBV2 and TRBJ2-2; a weak D match, TRBD1 (7 bases). There are 16 residues in the CDR3. CDR1 and CDR2 from the germline V gene are SNHLY and FYNNEI. V lost 3 bases and J lost 7, with 18 bases in between. This CDR3 reads CASSDWGDRAGGELFF. The CDR3 DNA reads as TGTGCCAGCAGTGATTGGGGGGACAGAGCCGGCGGGGAGCTGTTTTTT.

There are many counts of this clone. The chain links TRBV14 to TRBJ2-2; 12 bases align to TRBD2. The CDR3 runs 17 residues. The J segment lost 0 bases and the V segment lost 4 bases, leaving 3 bases of the junction unmatched. Germline CDR1 and CDR2: SGHDN and FVKESK. DNA of the CDR3: TGTGCCAGCAGCCGAGCTAGCGGGGGGGCGAACACCGGGGAGCTGTTTTTT. It specifies CASSRASGGANTGELFF.

The chain carries TRBV6-5 and TRBJ2-2; 7 bases line up with TRBD1. This CDR3 is 15 amino acids long. V lost 2 bases and J lost 2; bases outside the gene matches: 2. Germline CDR1 is MNHEY and CDR2 is SVGAGI. Here the CDR3 DNA reads TGTGCCAGCAGTTACGCAGGGGGAAACACCGGGGAGCTGTTTTTT. Its translation: CASSYAGGNTGELFF.

This CDR3 reads CASSIGLGTGSYEQYF. The CDR3 bases are TGTGCCAGTAGTATCGGCTTGGGGACAGGTTCCTACGAGCAGTACTTC. The V and J genes are TRBV19 and TRBJ2-7; 8 bases line up with TRBD1. Germline values: CDR1 LNHDA, CDR2 SQIVND (reference sequence). The CDR3 totals 16 residues. V lost 3 bases to trimming and J lost 1 base; unmatched junction nucleotides: 8.

This clone appeared once. The J gene is TRBJ1-5, the V gene TRBV6-5, with a possible D match to TRBD1 (6 bases). The CDR3 has 13 amino acids. From germline, CDR1 is MNHEY and CDR2 SVGAGI. V lost 2 bases and J lost 7, with 9 bases in between. The CDR3 bases are TGTGCCAGCAGTTACACCGACAGGCAGCCCCAGCATTTT. This encodes CASSYTDRQPQHF.

The gene calls are TRBV3-1 (or the pseudogene TRBV3-2) and TRBJ2-3, with 9 nucleotides matching TRBD2. CDR3 length: 19 residues. Germline values: CDR1 LGHDT, CDR2 YNNKEL (reference sequence). With 2 bases clipped from V and 2 bases from J, the junction kept 14 bases outside the gene matches. The CDR3 spells CASSQSGGRRYLATDTQYF. CDR3 nucleotide sequence: TGTGCCAGCAGCCAAAGCGGGGGGCGGAGGTACCTAGCCACAGATACGCAGTATTTT.

The CDR3 loop is CASSRDPRGRGMWTGELFF. CDR3 coding DNA: TGTGCCAGCAGTCGGGATCCACGGGGAAGAGGAATGTGGACCGGGGAGCTGTTTTTT. The chain links TRBV6-6 to TRBJ2-2, with D perhaps matching TRBD2 (5 bases). Germline V gene sequence: CDR1 MNHNY, CDR2 SVGAGI (reference sequence). The CDR3 consists of 19 residues. Trimming pared 5 bases from V and 5 bases from J, leaving 27 bases between.

The CDR3 spells CASSLGTGGTYEQYV. The CDR3 DNA reads TGTGCCAGCAGCTTGGGGACAGGGGGCACTTACGAGCAGTACGTC. The rearrangement links TRBV11-2 to TRBJ2-7, with TRBD1 matching over 12 bases. This CDR3 has 15 amino acids. After removal of 3 bases from V and 4 bases from J, the junction contained 4 bases not matched to a gene. Germline V gives CDR1 SGHAT, CDR2 FQNNGV.

The chain couples TRBV10-2 to TRBJ2-3; D perhaps matches TRBD2 (7 bases). V was pared by 0 bases and J by 0 bases, with 10 bases between. CDR1 is WSHSY, CDR2 SAAADI, per germline. The CDR3 is 16 amino acids. The CDR3 DNA follows: TGCGCCAGCAGTGAGTCGGCGGGGGCTAGCACAGATACGCAGTATTTT. Its translation is CASSESAGASTDTQYF.